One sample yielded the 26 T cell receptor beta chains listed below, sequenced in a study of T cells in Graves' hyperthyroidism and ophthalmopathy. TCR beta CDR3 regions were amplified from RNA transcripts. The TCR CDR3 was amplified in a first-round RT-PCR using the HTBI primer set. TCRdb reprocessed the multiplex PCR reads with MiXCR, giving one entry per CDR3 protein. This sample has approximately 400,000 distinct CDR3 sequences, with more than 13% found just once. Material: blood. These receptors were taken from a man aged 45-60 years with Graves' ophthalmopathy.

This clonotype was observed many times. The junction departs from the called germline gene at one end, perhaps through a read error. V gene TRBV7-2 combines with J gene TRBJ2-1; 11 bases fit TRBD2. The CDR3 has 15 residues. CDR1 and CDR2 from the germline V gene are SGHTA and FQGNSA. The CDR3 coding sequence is TGTGCCAGCAGCATAGCGGGAGGGGCCTACAATGAGCAGTTCTTC. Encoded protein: CASSIAGGAYNEQFF.

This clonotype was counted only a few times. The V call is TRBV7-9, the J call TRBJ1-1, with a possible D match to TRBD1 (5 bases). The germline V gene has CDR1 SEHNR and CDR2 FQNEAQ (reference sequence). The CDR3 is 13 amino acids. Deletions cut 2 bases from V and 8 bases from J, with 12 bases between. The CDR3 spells CASSLSGSNEAFF. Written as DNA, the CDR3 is TGTGCCAGCAGCTTATCAGGGTCTAACGAAGCTTTCTTT.

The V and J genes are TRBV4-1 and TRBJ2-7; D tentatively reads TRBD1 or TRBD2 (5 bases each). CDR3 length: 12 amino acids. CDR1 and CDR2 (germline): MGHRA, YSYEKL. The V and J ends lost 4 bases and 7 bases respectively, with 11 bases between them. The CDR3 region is CASSRIEGEQYF. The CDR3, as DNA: TGCGCCAGCAGCCGGATAGAGGGGGAGCAGTACTTC.

The CDR3 bases are TGCAGTGCTAGTGCTAACTACGAGCAGTACTTC. Amino acid sequence: CSASANYEQYF. This chain uses TRBV20-1 with TRBJ2-7; D gene ambiguous. Between the trimmed V and J ends, which lost 3 bases and 3 bases, there was a span of 6 bases. In germline, CDR1 is DFQATT, CDR2 SNEGSKA (reference sequence). The CDR3 sequence is 11 residues long.

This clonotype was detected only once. The CDR3 nucleotides are TGTGCCAGTTCTAGGGGGTGGGATGAGCAGTTCTTC. Amino acid sequence: CASSRGWDEQFF. The chain is built from TRBV27 and TRBJ2-1; TRBD1 is a possible D gene (6 bases). Trimming took off 9 bases at V and 8 bases at J, with 14 bases between the two ends. CDR1 is MNHEY, CDR2 SMNVEV, per germline (reference sequence). The CDR3 loop spans 12 amino acids.

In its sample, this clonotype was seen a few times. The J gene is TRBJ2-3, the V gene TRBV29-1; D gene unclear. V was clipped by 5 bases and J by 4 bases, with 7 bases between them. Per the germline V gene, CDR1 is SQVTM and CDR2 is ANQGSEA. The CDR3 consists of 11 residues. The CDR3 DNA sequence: TGCAGCGTTCGGGCCCCAGATACGCAGTATTTT. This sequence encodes CSVRAPDTQYF.

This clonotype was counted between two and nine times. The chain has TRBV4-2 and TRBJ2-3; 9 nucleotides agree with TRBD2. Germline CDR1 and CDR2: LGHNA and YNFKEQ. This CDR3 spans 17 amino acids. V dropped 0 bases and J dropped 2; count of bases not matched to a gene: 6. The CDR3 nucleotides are TGTGCCAGCAGCCAAGATCCCCCTAGCGGGAACACAGATACGCAGTATTTT. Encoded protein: CASSQDPPSGNTDTQYF.

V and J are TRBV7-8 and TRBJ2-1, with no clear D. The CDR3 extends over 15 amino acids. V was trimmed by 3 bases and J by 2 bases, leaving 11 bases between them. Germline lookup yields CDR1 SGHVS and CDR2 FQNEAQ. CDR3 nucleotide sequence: TGTGCCAGCAGCTTTCAAGATGGGACCTACAATGAGCAGTTCTTC. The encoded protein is CASSFQDGTYNEQFF. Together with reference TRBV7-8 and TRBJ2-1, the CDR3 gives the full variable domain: GAGVSQSPRYKVAKRGQDVALRCDPISGHVSLFWYQQALGQGPEFLTYFQNEAQLDKSGLPSDRFFAERPEGSVSTLKIQRTQQEDSAVYLCASSFQDGTYNEQFFGPGTRLTVL.

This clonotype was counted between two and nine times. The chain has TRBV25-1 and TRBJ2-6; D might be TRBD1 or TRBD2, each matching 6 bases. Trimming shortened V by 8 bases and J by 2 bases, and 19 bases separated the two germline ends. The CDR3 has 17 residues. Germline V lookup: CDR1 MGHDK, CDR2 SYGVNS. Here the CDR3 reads CASGGPGRLAGANVLTF. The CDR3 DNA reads TGTGCCAGCGGGGGGCCGGGTCGGCTGGCTGGGGCCAACGTCCTGACTTTC.

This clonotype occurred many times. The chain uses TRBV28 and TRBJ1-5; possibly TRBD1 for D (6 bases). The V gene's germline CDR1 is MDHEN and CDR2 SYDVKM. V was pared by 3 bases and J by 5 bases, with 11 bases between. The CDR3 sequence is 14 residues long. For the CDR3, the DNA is TGTGCCAGCAGTTTTAGTAGGGGGGATCAGCCCCAGCATTTT. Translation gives CASSFSRGDQPQHF.

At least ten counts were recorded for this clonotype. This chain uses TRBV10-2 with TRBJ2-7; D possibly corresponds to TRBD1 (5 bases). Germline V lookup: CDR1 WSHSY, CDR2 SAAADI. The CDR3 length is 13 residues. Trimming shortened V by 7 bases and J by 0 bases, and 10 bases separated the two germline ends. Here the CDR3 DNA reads TGCGCCAGCACGATGACAGACTCCTACGAGCAGTACTTC. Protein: CASTMTDSYEQYF.

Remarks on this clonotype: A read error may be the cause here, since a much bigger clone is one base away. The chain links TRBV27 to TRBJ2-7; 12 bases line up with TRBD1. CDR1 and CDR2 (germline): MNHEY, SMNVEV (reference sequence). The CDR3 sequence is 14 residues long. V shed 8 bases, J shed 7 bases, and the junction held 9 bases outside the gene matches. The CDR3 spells CASGSGTGGSEQYF. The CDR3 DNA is TGTGCCAGCGGATCTGGGACAGGGGGCAGTGAGCAGTACTTC.

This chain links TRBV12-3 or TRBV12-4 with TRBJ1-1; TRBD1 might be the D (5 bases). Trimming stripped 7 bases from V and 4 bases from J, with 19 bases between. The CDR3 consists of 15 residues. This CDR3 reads CASTQGRGVVTEAFF. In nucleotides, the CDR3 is TGTGCCAGCACCCAAGGCCGGGGGGTTGTCACTGAAGCTTTCTTT.

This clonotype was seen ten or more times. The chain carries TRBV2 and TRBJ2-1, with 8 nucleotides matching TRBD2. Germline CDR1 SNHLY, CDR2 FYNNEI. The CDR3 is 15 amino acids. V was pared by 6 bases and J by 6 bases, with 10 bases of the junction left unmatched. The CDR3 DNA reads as TGTGCCAGCAGAGGTACTAGCGGCGGACCCAATGAGCAGTTCTTC. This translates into CASRGTSGGPNEQFF.

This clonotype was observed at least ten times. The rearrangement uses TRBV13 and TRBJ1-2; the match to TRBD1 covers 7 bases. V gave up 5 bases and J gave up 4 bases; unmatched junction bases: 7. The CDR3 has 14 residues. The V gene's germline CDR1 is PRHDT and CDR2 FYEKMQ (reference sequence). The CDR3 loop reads CASSLQGIGYGYTF. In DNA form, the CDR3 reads TGTGCCAGCAGCCTACAGGGGATCGGCTATGGCTACACCTTC.

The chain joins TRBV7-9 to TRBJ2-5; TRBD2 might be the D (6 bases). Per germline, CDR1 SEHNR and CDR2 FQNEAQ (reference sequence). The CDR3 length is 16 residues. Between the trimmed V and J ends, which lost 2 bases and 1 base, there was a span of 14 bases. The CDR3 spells CASSLNLRGPQETQYF. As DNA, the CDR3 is TGTGCCAGCAGCTTAAATCTGCGGGGACCCCAAGAGACCCAGTACTTC.

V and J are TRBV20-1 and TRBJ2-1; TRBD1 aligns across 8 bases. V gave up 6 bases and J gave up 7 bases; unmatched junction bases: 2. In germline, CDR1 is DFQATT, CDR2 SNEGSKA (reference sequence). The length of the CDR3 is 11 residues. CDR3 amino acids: CSAWTGNEQFF. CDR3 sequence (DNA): TGCAGTGCCTGGACAGGGAATGAGCAGTTCTTC.

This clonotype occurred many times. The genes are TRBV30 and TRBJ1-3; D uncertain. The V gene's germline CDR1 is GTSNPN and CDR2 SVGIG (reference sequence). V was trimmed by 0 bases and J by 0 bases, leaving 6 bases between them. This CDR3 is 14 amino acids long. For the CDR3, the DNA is TGTGCCTGGAGTGTACTCAGCTCTGGAAACACCATATATTTT. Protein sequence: CAWSVLSSGNTIYF.

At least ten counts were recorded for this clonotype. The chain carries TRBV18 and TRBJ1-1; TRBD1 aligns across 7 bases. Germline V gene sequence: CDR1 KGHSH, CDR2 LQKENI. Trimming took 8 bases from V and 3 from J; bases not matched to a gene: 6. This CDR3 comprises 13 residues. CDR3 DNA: TGTGCCAGCCAACAGGGGTTGGACACTGAAGCTTTCTTT. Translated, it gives CASQQGLDTEAFF.

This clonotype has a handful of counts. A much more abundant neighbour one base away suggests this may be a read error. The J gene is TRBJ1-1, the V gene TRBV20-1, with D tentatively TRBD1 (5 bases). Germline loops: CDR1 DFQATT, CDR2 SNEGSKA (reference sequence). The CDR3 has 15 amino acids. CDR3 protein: CGARDPGRANTEAFF. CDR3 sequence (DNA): TGCGGTGCTAGAGATCCTGGCAGGGCGAACACTGAAGCTTTCTTT.

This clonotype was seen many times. In DNA form, the CDR3 reads TGTGCCAGCAGCCCGTCTTTGAGTAGCGGCTACGGTGGTGAGCAGTTCTTC. This codes for CASSPSLSSGYGGEQFF. The chain combines TRBV11-1 with TRBJ2-1; TRBD2 is a possible D gene (6 bases). Deletions cut 5 bases from V and 9 bases from J, with 26 bases between. Germline-derived CDR1 and CDR2 are SGHAT and FQDESV (reference sequence). The CDR3 runs to 17 residues.

CDR3 DNA: TGCAGTGCTCGGACTTCCGCGGAGCGCTCACCCCTCCACTTT. This sequence encodes CSARTSAERSPLHF. The chain links TRBV20-1 to TRBJ1-6; the D is unclear. Germline CDR1 is DFQATT and CDR2 is SNEGSKA (reference sequence). The CDR3 has 14 amino acids. Trimming removed 5 bases at V and 10 bases at J, with 18 bases between.

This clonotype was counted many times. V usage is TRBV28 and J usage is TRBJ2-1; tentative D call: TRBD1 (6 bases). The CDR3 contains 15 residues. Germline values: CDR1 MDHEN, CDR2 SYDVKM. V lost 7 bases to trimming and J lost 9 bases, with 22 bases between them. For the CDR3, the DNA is TGTGCCAGCATCTCGCTCTCCCAAGTAGGGGGTGAGCAGTTCTTC. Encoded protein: CASISLSQVGGEQFF.

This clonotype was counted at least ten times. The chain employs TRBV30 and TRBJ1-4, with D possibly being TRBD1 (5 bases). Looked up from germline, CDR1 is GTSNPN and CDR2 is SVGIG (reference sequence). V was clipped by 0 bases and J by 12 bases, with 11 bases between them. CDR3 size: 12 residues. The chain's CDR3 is CAWSVHAGELFF. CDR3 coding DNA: TGTGCCTGGAGTGTACACGCGGGGGAACTGTTTTTT. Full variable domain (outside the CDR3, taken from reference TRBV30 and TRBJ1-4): SQTIHQWPATLVQPVGSPLSLECTVEGTSNPNLYWYRQAAGRGLQLLFYSVGIGQISSEVPQNLSASRPQDRQFILSSKKLLLSDSGFYLCAWSVHAGELFFGSGTQLSVL.

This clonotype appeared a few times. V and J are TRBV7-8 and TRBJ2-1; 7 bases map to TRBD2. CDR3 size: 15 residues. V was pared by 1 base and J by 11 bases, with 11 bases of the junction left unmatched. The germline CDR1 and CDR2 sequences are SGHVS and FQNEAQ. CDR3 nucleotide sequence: TGTGCCAGCAGCTTAGTGGGGGGAGGGCCCCCAAAGCAGTTCTTC. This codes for CASSLVGGGPPKQFF.

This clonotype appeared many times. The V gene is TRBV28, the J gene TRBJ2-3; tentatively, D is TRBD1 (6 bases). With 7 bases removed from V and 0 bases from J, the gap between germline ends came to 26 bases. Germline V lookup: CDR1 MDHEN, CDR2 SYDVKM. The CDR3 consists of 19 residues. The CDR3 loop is CASNPTGFRRFTSTDTQYF. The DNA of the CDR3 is TGTGCCAGCAACCCCACAGGGTTCCGGCGGTTCACTAGCACAGATACGCAGTATTTT.